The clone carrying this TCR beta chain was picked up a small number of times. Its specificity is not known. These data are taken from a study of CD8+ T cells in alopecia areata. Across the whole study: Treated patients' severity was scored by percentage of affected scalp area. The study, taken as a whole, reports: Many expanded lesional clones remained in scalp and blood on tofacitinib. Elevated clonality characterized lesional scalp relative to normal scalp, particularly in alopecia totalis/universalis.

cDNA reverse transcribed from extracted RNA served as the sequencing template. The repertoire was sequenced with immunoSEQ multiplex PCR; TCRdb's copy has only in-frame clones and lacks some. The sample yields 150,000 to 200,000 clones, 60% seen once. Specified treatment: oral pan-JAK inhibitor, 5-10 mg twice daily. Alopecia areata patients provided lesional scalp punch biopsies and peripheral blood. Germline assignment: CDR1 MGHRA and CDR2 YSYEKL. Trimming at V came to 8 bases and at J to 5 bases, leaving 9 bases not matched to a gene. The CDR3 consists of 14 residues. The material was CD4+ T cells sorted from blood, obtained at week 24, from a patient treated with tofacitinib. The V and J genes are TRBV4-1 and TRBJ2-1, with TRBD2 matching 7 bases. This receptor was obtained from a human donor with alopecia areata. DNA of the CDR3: TGCGCCAGCGCCGGTCAGCGGGGTGACAATGAGCAGTTCTTC. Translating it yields CASAGQRGDNEQFF.